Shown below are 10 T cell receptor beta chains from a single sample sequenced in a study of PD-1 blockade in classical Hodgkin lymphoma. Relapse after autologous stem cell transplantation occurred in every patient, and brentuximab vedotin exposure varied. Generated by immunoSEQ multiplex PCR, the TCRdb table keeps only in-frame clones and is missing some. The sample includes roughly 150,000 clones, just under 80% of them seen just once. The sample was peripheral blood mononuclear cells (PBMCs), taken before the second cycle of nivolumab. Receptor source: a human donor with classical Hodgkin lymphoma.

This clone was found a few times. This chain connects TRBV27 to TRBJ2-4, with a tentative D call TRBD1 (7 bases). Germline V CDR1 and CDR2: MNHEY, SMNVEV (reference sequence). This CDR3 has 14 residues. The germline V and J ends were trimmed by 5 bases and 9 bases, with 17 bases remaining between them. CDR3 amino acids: CASSLQSRGAIQYF. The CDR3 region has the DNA TGTGCCAGCAGTCTCCAGTCCAGGGGGGCCATTCAGTACTTC.

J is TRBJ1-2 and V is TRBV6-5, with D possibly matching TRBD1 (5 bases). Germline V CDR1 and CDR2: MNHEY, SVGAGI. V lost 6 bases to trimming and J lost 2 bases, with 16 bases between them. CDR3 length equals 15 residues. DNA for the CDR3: TGTGCCAGCAGAGCCCCCGGGGGGGGGAACTATGGCTACACCTTC. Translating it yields CASRAPGGGNYGYTF.

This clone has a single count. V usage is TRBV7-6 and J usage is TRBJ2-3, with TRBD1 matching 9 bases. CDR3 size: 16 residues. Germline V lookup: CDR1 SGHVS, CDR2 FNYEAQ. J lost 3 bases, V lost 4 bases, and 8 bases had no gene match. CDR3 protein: CASSSRQGEGTDTQYF. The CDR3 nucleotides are TGTGCCAGCAGCTCACGACAGGGGGAAGGGACAGATACGCAGTATTTT.

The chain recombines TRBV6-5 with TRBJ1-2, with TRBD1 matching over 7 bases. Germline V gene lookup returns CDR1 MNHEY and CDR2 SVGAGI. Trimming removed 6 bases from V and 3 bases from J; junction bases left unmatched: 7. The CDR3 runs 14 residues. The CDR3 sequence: CASRPSTGDYGYTF. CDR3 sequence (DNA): TGTGCCAGCAGACCGTCTACAGGGGACTATGGCTACACCTTC.

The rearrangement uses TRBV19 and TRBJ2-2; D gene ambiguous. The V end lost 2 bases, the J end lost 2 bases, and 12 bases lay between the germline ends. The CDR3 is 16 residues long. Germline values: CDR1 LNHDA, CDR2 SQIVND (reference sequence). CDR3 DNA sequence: TGTGCCAGTAGTATACCCCGAACAACTAACACCGGGGAGCTGTTTTTT. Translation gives CASSIPRTTNTGELFF.

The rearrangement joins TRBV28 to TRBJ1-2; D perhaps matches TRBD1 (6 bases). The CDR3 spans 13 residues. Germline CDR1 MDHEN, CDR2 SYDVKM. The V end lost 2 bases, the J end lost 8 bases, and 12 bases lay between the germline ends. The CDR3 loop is CASSLHRVLGYTF. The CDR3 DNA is TGTGCCAGCAGTTTACACAGGGTACTGGGCTACACCTTC.

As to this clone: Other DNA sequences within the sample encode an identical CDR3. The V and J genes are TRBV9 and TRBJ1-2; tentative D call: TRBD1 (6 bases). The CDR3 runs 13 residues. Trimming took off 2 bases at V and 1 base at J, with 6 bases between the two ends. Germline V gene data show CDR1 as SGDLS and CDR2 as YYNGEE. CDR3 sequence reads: CASSVDSNYGYTF. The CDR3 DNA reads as TGTGCCAGCAGCGTGGACAGTAACTATGGCTACACCTTC.

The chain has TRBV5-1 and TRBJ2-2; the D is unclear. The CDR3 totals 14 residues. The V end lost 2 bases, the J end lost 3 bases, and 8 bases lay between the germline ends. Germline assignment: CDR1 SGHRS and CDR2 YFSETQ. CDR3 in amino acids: CASSFGTYTGELFF. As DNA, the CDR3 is TGCGCCAGCAGCTTTGGCACTTACACCGGGGAGCTGTTTTTT. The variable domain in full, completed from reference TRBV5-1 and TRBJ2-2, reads KAGVTQTPRYLIKTRGQQVTLSCSPISGHRSVSWYQQTPGQGLQFLFEYFSETQRNKGNFPGRFSGRQFSNSRSEMNVSTLELGDSALYLCASSFGTYTGELFFGEGSRLTVL.

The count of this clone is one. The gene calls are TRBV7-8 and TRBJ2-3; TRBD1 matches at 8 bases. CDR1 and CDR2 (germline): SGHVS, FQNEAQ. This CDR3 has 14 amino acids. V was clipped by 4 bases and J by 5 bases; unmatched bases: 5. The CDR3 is CASSSDRGGDTQYF. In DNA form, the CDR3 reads TGTGCCAGCAGCTCCGACAGGGGCGGAGATACGCAGTATTTT.

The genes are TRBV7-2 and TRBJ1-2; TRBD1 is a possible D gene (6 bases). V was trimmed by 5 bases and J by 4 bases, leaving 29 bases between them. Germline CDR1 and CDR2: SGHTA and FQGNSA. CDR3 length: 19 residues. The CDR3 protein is CASSPSLGQSTAGSYGYTF. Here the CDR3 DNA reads TGTGCCAGCAGCCCTAGCTTAGGACAGTCCACAGCGGGGTCCTATGGCTACACCTTC.